A single sample is the source of the 23 T cell receptor beta chains below, sequenced in a study of blood T cell repertoires in COVID-19. TCRdb's copy holds only in-frame clones and misses some; the assay was immunoSEQ multiplex PCR. The repertoire holds roughly 200,000 clones, with 86% as singletons. Material for sequencing was PBMCs or T cells enriched from blood (not recorded which). The receptors were gathered from a woman in her thirties who had been exposed to COVID-19.

V is TRBV4-2 and J is TRBJ2-3; 8 nucleotides line up with TRBD2. V gave up 0 bases and J gave up 6 bases; unmatched junction bases: 23. This CDR3 region has 21 residues. Germline assignment: CDR1 LGHNA and CDR2 YNFKEQ. CDR3 loop: CASSQDPAKLFGGGRRDTQYF. CDR3 nucleotides: TGTGCCAGCAGCCAAGATCCGGCTAAGCTTTTTGGCGGGGGGAGGCGGGATACGCAGTATTTT.

The J gene is TRBJ2-7, the V gene TRBV4-1; 10 bases align to TRBD1. V gave up 3 bases and J gave up 7 bases; unmatched junction bases: 12. The CDR3 is made up of 16 amino acids. The germline gives CDR1 MGHRA, CDR2 YSYEKL. The CDR3 nucleotides read TGCGCCAGCAGCCAGGACCCGGGACAGGGGTTTCGGGAGCAGTACTTC. Translation: CASSQDPGQGFREQYF.

The J gene is TRBJ2-7, the V gene TRBV28, with 11 bases matching TRBD1. J was trimmed by 4 bases and V by 6 bases; bases with no gene match: 5. CDR3 length equals 14 residues. Germline CDR1 MDHEN, CDR2 SYDVKM. The chain's CDR3 is CASSRRDRGYEQYF. For the CDR3, the DNA is TGTGCCAGCAGCCGACGGGACAGGGGGTACGAGCAGTACTTC.

The chain uses TRBV10-1 and TRBJ2-5; tentatively, D is TRBD1 (5 bases). The V gene lost 4 bases and the J gene lost 2 bases, with 8 bases spanning the gap. Germline V gene lookup returns CDR1 WNHNN and CDR2 SYGVQD (reference sequence). The CDR3 length is 13 residues. The CDR3 protein is CASSGQTQETQYF. In nucleotides, the CDR3 is TGCGCCAGCAGTGGACAGACACAAGAGACCCAGTACTTC.

This clone was observed once. The chain's CDR3 is CAWKDRAAGYTF. The CDR3 DNA reads TGTGCCTGGAAAGACAGGGCTGCCGGCTACACCTTC. V and J are TRBV30 and TRBJ1-2, with TRBD1 matching over 7 bases. The CDR3 loop spans 12 amino acids. V lost 4 bases and J lost 8; bases outside the gene matches: 7. Germline CDR1 GTSNPN, CDR2 SVGIG (reference sequence).

The rearrangement uses TRBV5-1 and TRBJ2-3, with D maybe TRBD2 (6 bases). The CDR3 totals 14 residues. Trimming removed 3 bases from V and 2 bases from J, with 10 bases in between. From germline, CDR1 is SGHRS and CDR2 YFSETQ. This chain's CDR3 is CASSSGLLTDTQYF. The CDR3 bases are TGCGCCAGCAGCTCGGGACTGCTCACAGATACGCAGTATTTT. The whole variable domain, remainder taken from reference TRBV5-1 and TRBJ2-3, is KAGVTQTPRYLIKTRGQQVTLSCSPISGHRSVSWYQQTPGQGLQFLFEYFSETQRNKGNFPGRFSGRQFSNSRSEMNVSTLELGDSALYLCASSSGLLTDTQYFGPGTRLTVL.

The V and J genes are TRBV7-3 and TRBJ2-3; the match to TRBD2 covers 9 bases. Germline-derived CDR1 and CDR2 are SGHTA and FQGTGA. The CDR3 has 17 residues. Losses at the gene ends were 1 base for V and 0 bases for J; bases not matched to a gene: 5. The DNA for the CDR3 is TGTGCCAGCAGCTTAAGGGGGGGACTAGCAAGCACAGATACGCAGTATTTT. Translation: CASSLRGGLASTDTQYF.

The chain joins TRBV3-1 (or the pseudogene TRBV3-2) to TRBJ1-6, with 9 bases lining up with TRBD1. CDR1 and CDR2 from the germline V gene are LGHDT and YNNKEL (reference sequence). The trim removed 1 base at V and 8 bases at J, leaving 9 bases unmatched. This CDR3 has 17 amino acids. The CDR3 bases are TGTGCCAGCAGCCAAGGATCCGGGACAGGGAGGGATTCACCCCTCCACTTT. It is translated as CASSQGSGTGRDSPLHF.

This clone appeared a single time. The chain links TRBV28 to TRBJ2-7; 7 positions match TRBD1. This CDR3 is 15 amino acids long. Germline CDR1 is MDHEN and CDR2 is SYDVKM. Trimming at V came to 8 bases and at J to 4 bases, leaving 14 bases not matched to a gene. The chain's CDR3 is CASLGQALYRYEQYF. The CDR3 coding sequence is TGTGCCAGCCTTGGACAGGCTCTTTACCGGTACGAGCAGTACTTC. Looking up the rest from reference TRBV28 and TRBJ2-7 gives the full variable domain: DVKVTQSSRYLVKRTGEKVFLECVQDMDHENMFWYRQDPGLGLRLIYFSYDVKMKEKGDIPEGYSVSREKKERFSLILESASTNQTSMYLCASLGQALYRYEQYFGPGTRLTVT.

The J gene is TRBJ2-7, the V gene TRBV18; no firm D call. The CDR3 has 13 amino acids. V was shortened by 3 bases and J by 6 bases, with 12 bases between the two germline ends. Germline CDR1 KGHSH, CDR2 LQKENI. The CDR3 reads CASSPGSPGEQYF. In DNA, the CDR3 is TGTGCCAGCTCACCCGGGTCCCCTGGCGAGCAGTACTTC.

V is TRBV18 and J is TRBJ1-3, with D hard to call. CDR3 length equals 15 residues. Trimming removed 0 bases at V and 4 bases at J, with 10 bases between. The V gene's germline CDR1 is KGHSH and CDR2 LQKENI. For the CDR3, the DNA is TGTGCCAGCTCACCACCGGGAGTCAGCGGAAACACCATATATTTT. It yields the protein CASSPPGVSGNTIYF.

The V gene is TRBV7-9, the J gene TRBJ2-1, with D possibly being TRBD2 (6 bases). Trimming took off 3 bases at V and 7 bases at J, with 16 bases between the two ends. The germline V gene has CDR1 SEHNR and CDR2 FQNEAQ (reference sequence). CDR3 length: 15 residues. CDR3 coding DNA: TGTGCCAGCAGCTTGGGTGGTCGGGGGTGGAATGAGCAGTTCTTC. Protein product: CASSLGGRGWNEQFF.

This clone occurred a few times. The chain employs TRBV6-1 and TRBJ2-7; 10 bases match TRBD2. Germline V gene data show CDR1 as MNHNS and CDR2 as SASEGT. The CDR3 runs 15 residues. V shed 1 base, J shed 2 bases, and the junction held 2 bases outside the gene matches. The CDR3 region is CASSEVSGGTYEQYF. The CDR3 DNA sequence: TGTGCCAGCAGTGAAGTTAGCGGGGGGACCTACGAGCAGTACTTC.

The chain combines TRBV9 with TRBJ2-7, with D possibly TRBD2 on 6 matching bases. The V and J ends lost 0 bases and 7 bases respectively, with 11 bases between them. The CDR3 is 13 amino acids. Germline V CDR1 and CDR2: SGDLS, YYNGEE. In DNA, the CDR3 is TGTGCCAGCAGCGTAGCACTACGGGAGGAGCAGTACTTC. It codes for CASSVALREEQYF. Combining the CDR3 with reference TRBV9 and TRBJ2-7 gives the whole variable domain DSGVTQTPKHLITATGQRVTLRCSPRSGDLSVYWYQQSLDQGLQFLIQYYNGEERAKGNILERFSAQQFPDLHSELNLSSLELGDSALYFCASSVALREEQYFGPGTRLTVT.

The gene calls are TRBV25-1 and TRBJ2-3; no clear D. V was clipped by 6 bases and J by 0 bases, with 4 bases between them. The germline V gene encodes CDR1 MGHDK and CDR2 SYGVNS. This CDR3 has 12 amino acids. CDR3 bases: TGTGCCAGCAGCGGGAGCACAGATACGCAGTATTTT. This encodes CASSGSTDTQYF.

The rearrangement joins TRBV10-2 to TRBJ1-4; D not certain. V was shortened by 4 bases and J by 0 bases, with 6 bases between the two germline ends. The germline CDR1 and CDR2 sequences are WSHSY and SAAADI. The CDR3 has 14 amino acids. The CDR3 bases are TGCGCCAGCAGTGGGAGGGCAACTAATGAAAAACTGTTTTTT. Translating it yields CASSGRATNEKLFF.

The chain uses TRBV7-9 and TRBJ2-3, with D perhaps TRBD2 (6 bases). This CDR3 is 16 amino acids long. Germline assignment: CDR1 SEHNR and CDR2 FQNEAQ (reference sequence). Trimming removed 2 bases at V and 6 bases at J, with 18 bases between. CDR3 sequence (DNA): TGTGCCAGCAGCTTAAGAAGGGGCGGGGCCGTTGATACGCAGTATTTT. This codes for CASSLRRGGAVDTQYF.

The chain employs TRBV15 and TRBJ1-2; D might be TRBD1 (5 bases). Trimming removed 0 bases from V and 2 bases from J, with 10 bases in between. This CDR3 region has 15 residues. From germline, CDR1 is LNHNV and CDR2 YYDKDF (reference sequence). The CDR3 DNA is TGTGCCACCAGCAGAGATCGGGGGACCAACTATGGCTACACCTTC. Its protein product is CATSRDRGTNYGYTF.

The chain employs TRBV7-9 and TRBJ2-7; 12 positions agree with TRBD2. After removal of 4 bases from V and 6 bases from J, the junction contained 7 bases not matched to a gene. The CDR3 contains 15 residues. Germline-derived CDR1 and CDR2 are SEHNR and FQNEAQ (reference sequence). CDR3 amino acids: CASSSGLAGPGEQYF. The CDR3 bases are TGTGCCAGCAGCTCAGGACTAGCGGGGCCGGGCGAGCAGTACTTC.

V is TRBV19 and J is TRBJ1-2; 9 nucleotides align to TRBD1. The CDR3 consists of 15 residues. V was clipped by 5 bases and J by 3 bases; unmatched bases: 7. The germline gives CDR1 LNHDA, CDR2 SQIVND (reference sequence). CDR3 coding DNA: TGTGCCAGTAGTTCACCGGGACAGGGCGACTATGGCTACACCTTC. Amino acid sequence: CASSSPGQGDYGYTF. Using reference TRBV19 and TRBJ1-2 for the parts outside the CDR3, the full variable domain is DGGITQSPKYLFRKEGQNVTLSCEQNLNHDAMYWYRQDPGQGLRLIYYSQIVNDFQKGDIAEGYSVSREKKESFPLTVTSAQKNPTAFYLCASSSPGQGDYGYTFGSGTRLTVV.

The CDR3: CASSQDRGGNQPQHF. The CDR3 DNA reads as TGTGCCAGCAGCCAAGACAGGGGAGGCAATCAGCCCCAGCATTTT. The chain couples TRBV3-1 (or the pseudogene TRBV3-2) to TRBJ1-5, with TRBD1 as a possible D gene (6 bases). The V gene lost 0 bases and the J gene lost 2 bases, with 8 bases spanning the gap. In germline, CDR1 is LGHDT, CDR2 YNNKEL (reference sequence). The CDR3 totals 15 residues.

This chain uses TRBV27 with TRBJ2-1; D ambiguous. The V gene lost 2 bases and the J gene lost 0 bases, with 8 bases spanning the gap. Germline CDR1 MNHEY, CDR2 SMNVEV (reference sequence). The CDR3 has 15 amino acids. CDR3 nucleotide sequence: TGTGCCAGCAGTTTAATGGTCAGCTCCTACAATGAGCAGTTCTTC. Amino acids: CASSLMVSSYNEQFF.

V and J are TRBV14 and TRBJ2-1; 7 bases fit TRBD1. CDR3 length equals 18 residues. The V gene's germline CDR1 is SGHDN and CDR2 FVKESK. The V gene end was trimmed by 1 base and the J gene end by 3 bases; junction bases not matched to a gene: 12. This CDR3 is CASSQAPLTDRHYNEQFF. CDR3 DNA sequence: TGTGCCAGCAGCCAAGCCCCACTTACGGACAGGCACTACAATGAGCAGTTCTTC.